Below, 7 T cell receptor beta chains from the same sample are listed, as sequenced in a study of T cell responses to AZD1222 COVID-19 vaccine. Produced via immunoSEQ multiplex PCR; TCRdb's table is partial and in-frame only. The sample has 95,000 to 150,000 clones; 75% to 90% are singletons. The specimen comprised peripheral blood, sampled on day 0 of AZD1222 vaccination. The receptors shown here come from an adult in good health.

The chain joins TRBV27 to TRBJ2-1; D gene unclear. From germline, CDR1 is MNHEY and CDR2 SMNVEV (reference sequence). V dropped 4 bases and J dropped 0 bases, with 10 bases sitting between them. The CDR3 has 15 residues. The CDR3 sequence: CASSYDGSSYNEQFF. As DNA, the CDR3 is TGTGCCAGCAGTTATGACGGTAGCTCCTACAATGAGCAGTTCTTC.

V is TRBV27 and J is TRBJ1-6; no reliable D call. The V end lost 5 bases, the J end lost 3 bases, and 14 bases lay between the germline ends. Germline V CDR1 and CDR2: MNHEY, SMNVEV (reference sequence). This CDR3 has 16 residues. The CDR3 sequence is CASSPNGESYNSPLHF. The DNA for the CDR3 is TGTGCCAGCAGTCCGAACGGAGAGAGCTATAATTCACCCCTCCACTTT.

The chain employs TRBV28 and TRBJ2-1; D assignment may be TRBD1 or TRBD2 (5 bases each). V lost 4 bases and J 5 bases, leaving 15 bases between the germline ends. The germline V gene has CDR1 MDHEN and CDR2 SYDVKM. The CDR3 totals 15 residues. Written as DNA, the CDR3 is TGTGCCAGCAGTTCCCCCGGGACCCGCGACAATGAGCAGTTCTTC. Amino acids: CASSSPGTRDNEQFF.

This clone was found a few times. The chain uses TRBV11-3 and TRBJ1-1; TRBD1 is a possible D gene (6 bases). Per the germline V gene, CDR1 is SGHNT and CDR2 is YENEEA. The CDR3 is 16 amino acids. V shed 1 base and J shed 4 bases, with 16 bases lying between them. CDR3 DNA sequence: TGTGCCAGCAGCTTAGGTGGGGGGCGTGTGGTCACTGAAGCTTTCTTT. Its translation is CASSLGGGRVVTEAFF.

This clone was detected only once. The chain is built from TRBV7-9 and TRBJ1-2; a possible D gene is TRBD1 (6 bases). The CDR3 is made up of 13 amino acids. Germline V gives CDR1 SEHNR, CDR2 FQNEAQ (reference sequence). Trimming shortened V by 1 base and J by 7 bases, and 10 bases separated the two germline ends. CDR3 in DNA: TGTGCCAGCAGCTTAGATGGGGGCTTTGGCTACACCTTC. Translation: CASSLDGGFGYTF.

The sample holds one count of this clone. The chain couples TRBV12-3 or TRBV12-4 to TRBJ1-2; D is ambiguous. This CDR3 is built from 11 residues. V was pared by 8 bases and J by 6 bases, with 10 bases between. The CDR3 loop is CASPGCHGYTF. As DNA, the CDR3 is TGTGCCAGCCCGGGGTGCCATGGCTACACCTTC.

The chain carries TRBV28 and TRBJ2-1; the D gene is possibly TRBD1 (6 bases). The germline CDR1 and CDR2 sequences are MDHEN and SYDVKM. Trimming left V 6 bases short and J 5 bases short, with 17 bases between. The CDR3 runs to 15 residues. Here the CDR3 DNA reads TGTGCCAGCAGGGGGGCCGGGCTCTACGACAATGAGCAGTTCTTC. Its translation is CASRGAGLYDNEQFF.